The 2 T cell receptor beta chains in this list originate from one sample, sequenced in a study of CD8+ T cells in alopecia areata (dated by TCRdb to between 2018 and 2020). The treatment or condition tag for this specimen amounts to: oral pan-JAK inhibitor, 5-10 mg twice daily. Library preparation used the immunoSEQ multiplex PCR assay. RNA was extracted from all samples and reverse transcribed into cDNA, which served as template for TCR sequencing. The table was pulled from immuneACCESS by TCRdb, which kept in-frame rearrangements only. Such tables lose some clones; where checked, under half of the loss comes from unresolved V genes, and the rest has no known cause. The table for this sample lists 150,000 to 200,000 clones; 50% to 75% of them were counted only once. Clones ranked in the top ten supply more than 15% of the sample. Material: CD4+ T cells sorted from blood, obtained at approximately week 60, from a patient treated with tofacitinib. The receptors stem from a human donor with alopecia areata.

The rearrangement joins TRBV7-2 to TRBJ1-5, with unresolved D. Germline CDR1 SGHTA, CDR2 FQGNSA. The CDR3 runs to 13 residues. Trimming removed 5 bases at V and 5 bases at J, with 10 bases between. CDR3 sequence: CASSVTAYQPQHF. The CDR3, as DNA: TGTGCCAGCAGCGTAACCGCTTATCAGCCCCAGCATTTT. Variable domain in full (rest from reference TRBV7-2 and TRBJ1-5): GAGVSQSPSNKVTEKGKDVELRCDPISGHTALYWYRQSLGQGLEFLIYFQGNSAPDKSGLPSDRFSAERTGGSVSTLTIQRTQQEDSAVYLCASSVTAYQPQHFGDGTRLSIL.

The rearrangement joins TRBV30 to TRBJ1-6, with D possibly matching TRBD1 (5 bases). The CDR3 is made up of 14 amino acids. Trimming cost V 2 bases and J 9 bases, with 14 bases left between them. Germline assignment: CDR1 GTSNPN and CDR2 SVGIG (reference sequence). The DNA of the CDR3 is TGTGCCTGGAGTTCCGGTCAGGGTAGTTCACCCCTCCACTTT. This translates into CAWSSGQGSSPLHF.